These 11 T cell receptor beta chains originate from one sample sequenced in a study of OX40 agonist ivuxolimab in advanced cancers. This table comes from immunoSEQ multiplex PCR, and its TCRdb copy is limited to in-frame clones, with some not included. The table includes tens of thousands of clones, roughly 84% detected once. Sequenced material: CD4+ or CD8+ T cells sorted from blood, taken in a trial of the OX40 agonist ivuxolimab. The receptors stem from an adult with an advanced solid tumor such as melanoma, head and neck, liver or kidney cancer.

The chain is built from TRBV6-5 and TRBJ1-3; unclear D gene. This CDR3 contains 15 residues. The V and J ends lost 5 bases and 4 bases respectively, with 15 bases between them. In germline, CDR1 is MNHEY, CDR2 SVGAGI. The CDR3 loop reads CASSLYPSPGNTIYF. The DNA of the CDR3 is TGTGCCAGCAGTCTCTACCCCTCACCCGGAAACACCATATATTTT.

V usage is TRBV19 and J usage is TRBJ1-2; perhaps TRBD1 as D (5 bases). This CDR3 contains 14 residues. With 4 bases removed from V and 9 bases from J, the gap between germline ends came to 18 bases. Germline values: CDR1 LNHDA, CDR2 SQIVND (reference sequence). CDR3 DNA sequence: TGTGCCAGTAGTAGAACCGGGACTGAGGAACGCTACACCTTC. This encodes CASSRTGTEERYTF.

The chain links TRBV7-3 to TRBJ2-3, with D possibly TRBD1 on 5 matching bases. Germline-derived CDR1 and CDR2 are SGHTA and FQGTGA. CDR3 length equals 14 residues. The V end was cut by 1 base, the J end by 7 bases, with 12 bases between. The CDR3 sequence is CASSLSQGRYTQYF. CDR3 coding DNA: TGTGCCAGCAGCTTAAGCCAGGGTCGTTATACGCAGTATTTT.

The genes are TRBV5-1 and TRBJ1-2; 8 bases are a match to TRBD1. Per the germline V gene, CDR1 is SGHRS and CDR2 is YFSETQ. The CDR3 covers 15 residues. V shed 0 bases and J 4 bases; nucleotides not matched to a gene: 5. CDR3 amino acids: CASSLGPGGGYGYTF. CDR3 nucleotide sequence: TGCGCCAGCAGCTTGGGGCCAGGGGGCGGCTATGGCTACACCTTC.

This clone has only a few counts. The rearrangement uses TRBV5-1 and TRBJ2-6; tentative D call: TRBD2 (5 bases). Germline V CDR1 and CDR2: SGHRS, YFSETQ. V was cut by 0 bases and J by 0 bases, with 7 bases left in between. This CDR3 is 16 amino acids long. The CDR3 spells CASSLVGSSGANVLTF. The DNA of the CDR3 is TGCGCCAGCAGCTTGGTAGGGAGCTCTGGGGCCAACGTCCTGACTTTC.

This clone was seen only once. The chain employs TRBV7-8 and TRBJ2-5, with 10 bases matching TRBD2. This CDR3 region has 17 residues. J gave up 4 bases and V 4 bases, and 12 bases lay outside the gene matches. Germline CDR1 is SGHVS and CDR2 is FQNEAQ. The CDR3 loop is CASSSTAASGGRETQYF. CDR3 DNA: TGTGCCAGCAGCTCGACGGCGGCTAGCGGGGGCAGAGAGACCCAGTACTTC.

The V call is TRBV27, the J call TRBJ1-2, with D maybe TRBD1 (5 bases). The CDR3 extends over 14 amino acids. In germline, CDR1 is MNHEY, CDR2 SMNVEV (reference sequence). The V and J ends lost 7 bases and 1 base respectively, with 13 bases between them. This CDR3 is CASKTDTDNYGYTF. For the CDR3, the DNA is TGTGCCAGCAAAACGGACACGGATAACTATGGCTACACCTTC.

This rearrangement joins TRBV7-2 to TRBJ2-7; no clear D gene. Trimming left V 1 base short and J 3 bases short, with 4 bases between. This CDR3 contains 12 residues. Germline loops: CDR1 SGHTA, CDR2 FQGNSA. CDR3 DNA: TGTGCCAGCAGCTTAGTAGGCTACGAGCAGTACTTC. Translated: CASSLVGYEQYF.

V gene TRBV19 combines with J gene TRBJ2-3; 10 bases line up with TRBD2. The junction had 10 bases not matched to a gene; V was cut back by 10 bases and J by 0 bases. This CDR3 comprises 16 residues. CDR1 and CDR2 (germline): LNHDA, SQIVND (reference sequence). CDR3 amino acids: CATTSGDRPSTDTQYF. The CDR3 DNA follows: TGTGCCACAACTAGCGGGGACAGACCTAGCACAGATACGCAGTATTTT.

There are a few counts of this clone. This chain's CDR3 is CASSLGGVSYEQYF. For the CDR3, the DNA is TGTGCCAGCAGCTTAGGTGGGGTTTCGTACGAGCAGTACTTC. This chain links TRBV7-9 with TRBJ2-7, with no clear D. Trimming left V 1 base short and J 4 bases short, with 11 bases between. This CDR3 contains 14 residues. Germline assignment: CDR1 SEHNR and CDR2 FQNEAQ (reference sequence).

V usage is TRBV5-5 and J usage is TRBJ1-2; the D gene is possibly TRBD1 (6 bases). This CDR3 contains 15 residues. The V gene lost 5 bases and the J gene lost 2 bases, with 16 bases spanning the gap. Germline assignment: CDR1 SGHKS and CDR2 YYEKEE (reference sequence). DNA for the CDR3: TGTGCCAGCAGAAGGGCCGGGACAAACAACTATGGCTACACCTTC. Residues: CASRRAGTNNYGYTF.